The clone carrying this T cell receptor beta chain showed up just a few times. Germline loops: CDR1 MNHEY, CDR2 SMNVEV (reference sequence). The CDR3 contains 16 residues. Trimming removed 7 bases from V and 0 bases from J, with 16 bases in between. Use of 60 Vbeta and 13 Jbeta primers characterized the PCR. Libraries were prepared by immunoSEQ multiplex PCR; TCRdb keeps only in-frame clonotypes and omits some of them. This table has fewer than 150,000 clones, about 80% appearing once. These data come from a study of cytomegalovirus exposure and HLA in healthy donors. The V call is TRBV27, the J call TRBJ1-3; D might be TRBD1 (5 bases). This receptor was identified in a man aged 30 to 39 in good health and CMV-seronegative. The sequencing sample was made of PBMCs. The CDR3 DNA reads as TGTGCCAGCAATGCCGGGACTCCTCCCTCTGGAAACACCATATATTTT. Protein sequence: CASNAGTPPSGNTIYF.